The 29 T cell receptor beta chains below were found in one sample sequenced in a study of blood T cell repertoires in COVID-19 (dated by TCRdb to the early 2020s). The library came from the immunoSEQ multiplex PCR assay. In its TCRdb copy, this immuneACCESS table keeps in-frame sequences only and misses some clones. Where compared with another copy, unresolved V genes explain less than half of these, and the others have no known cause. Across this sample there are approximately 150,000 clones, with approximately 88% seen only once. In total, the top ten clones hold more than 0.8% of the sample. The material sequenced was peripheral blood. The receptors stem from a woman between 50 and 59 years old with acute or convalescent COVID-19.

This clone was observed a few times. J is TRBJ2-7 and V is TRBV19; tentative D call: TRBD1 (5 bases). Germline CDR1 and CDR2: LNHDA and SQIVND (reference sequence). The ends were cut back, 2 bases at V and 3 bases at J, with 14 bases in the middle. This CDR3 has 15 amino acids. CDR3 sequence: CASSIYGRTGYEQYF. In DNA form, the CDR3 reads TGTGCCAGTAGTATATACGGCAGAACAGGCTACGAGCAGTACTTC.

The rearrangement joins TRBV28 to TRBJ1-2, with 8 bases lining up with TRBD1. Germline trimming cut 5 bases from V and 4 bases from J; bases unmatched to any gene: 6. The CDR3 sequence is 14 residues long. Germline V gives CDR1 MDHEN, CDR2 SYDVKM. The CDR3 region is CASSPTGEAYGYTF. The DNA of the CDR3 is TGTGCCAGCAGTCCGACAGGGGAGGCCTATGGCTACACCTTC.

The chain carries TRBV20-1 and TRBJ2-1, with D possibly being TRBD2 (6 bases). Trimming shortened V by 3 bases and J by 3 bases, and 18 bases separated the two germline ends. Germline V gene data show CDR1 as DFQATT and CDR2 as SNEGSKA (reference sequence). This CDR3 comprises 16 residues. The CDR3 DNA is TGCAGTGCTAGTCCCTCCCCTCGCGGGGTCTACAATGAGCAGTTCTTC. As protein: CSASPSPRGVYNEQFF.

This clone was seen only a few times. The chain couples TRBV9 to TRBJ1-2, with TRBD1 matching 8 bases. The length of the CDR3 is 16 residues. Trimming cost V 0 bases and J 2 bases; bases outside gene matches: 6. CDR1 and CDR2 from the germline V gene are SGDLS and YYNGEE. The CDR3, as DNA: TGTGCCAGCAGCGTAGCCGGCAGGGGGCTGAACTATGGCTACACCTTC. Protein: CASSVAGRGLNYGYTF.

V and J are TRBV29-1 and TRBJ2-1; D uncertain. Germline CDR1 is SQVTM and CDR2 is ANQGSEA. The CDR3 has 14 residues. Between the trimmed V and J ends, which lost 5 bases and 0 bases, there was a span of 11 bases. Written as DNA, the CDR3 is TGCAGCGTTACCCGACGGAGCTCCTACAATGAGCAGTTCTTC. Translated, it gives CSVTRRSSYNEQFF.

The V gene is TRBV27, the J gene TRBJ2-3, with D possibly TRBD2 on 6 matching bases. The length of the CDR3 is 12 residues. Germline V gene sequence: CDR1 MNHEY, CDR2 SMNVEV (reference sequence). Deletions cut 2 bases from V and 6 bases from J, with 6 bases between. The CDR3 DNA reads TGTGCCAGCAGTTTAGGAGGGGATACGCAGTATTTT. It translates to CASSLGGDTQYF.

The gene calls are TRBV7-3 and TRBJ1-5, with D unresolved. The CDR3 consists of 13 residues. CDR1 SGHTA and CDR2 FQGTGA come from the germline V gene. The V and J ends lost 3 bases and 3 bases respectively, with 6 bases between them. The CDR3 sequence is CASSFEFNQPQHF. DNA for the CDR3: TGTGCCAGCAGCTTTGAGTTCAATCAGCCCCAGCATTTT.

The V call is TRBV18, the J call TRBJ2-7; 8 nucleotides agree with TRBD2. The CDR3 contains 16 residues. CDR1 is KGHSH and CDR2 is LQKENI in the germline V gene. V lost 9 bases to trimming and J lost 6 bases; unmatched junction nucleotides: 19. CDR3 sequence reads: CASSIGISGRNREQYF. The CDR3 region has the DNA TGTGCCAGTTCAATAGGTATCAGCGGGAGAAATCGCGAGCAGTACTTC.

The rearrangement joins TRBV6-9 to TRBJ1-4, with unresolved D. The CDR3 is made up of 14 amino acids. The germline V and J ends were trimmed by 10 bases and 10 bases, with 22 bases remaining between them. Looked up from germline, CDR1 is MNHGY and CDR2 is SVAAGI. CDR3 in DNA: TGTGCCACTAGTTACGGGAGCACGCAAGGAAAACTGTTTTTT. The encoded protein is CATSYGSTQGKLFF.

The CDR3 sequence is CASSLSAGVNEQYF. The DNA of the CDR3 is TGTGCCAGCAGCTTGAGCGCAGGGGTGAACGAGCAGTACTTC. This chain connects TRBV7-2 to TRBJ2-7; possible D gene TRBD1, 6 bases. CDR1 and CDR2 from the germline V gene are SGHTA and FQGNSA. V lost 3 bases, J lost 5 bases, and 14 bases lay in between. This CDR3 is built from 14 residues.

This chain connects TRBV19 to TRBJ1-1, with D perhaps matching TRBD1 (6 bases). V lost 2 bases and J lost 5, with 15 bases in between. The germline CDR1 and CDR2 sequences are LNHDA and SQIVND (reference sequence). This CDR3 is built from 15 residues. For the CDR3, the DNA is TGTGCCAGTAGTATACTGGTTGCAGGGGTGACTGAAGCTTTCTTT. Translation: CASSILVAGVTEAFF.

This rearrangement joins TRBV7-3 to TRBJ2-5, with D possibly TRBD2 on 5 matching bases. The CDR3 loop spans 15 amino acids. Per germline, CDR1 SGHTA and CDR2 FQGTGA. Trimming took 0 bases from V and 3 from J, leaving 11 bases between them. The DNA of the CDR3 is TGTGCCAGCAGCTTAACGTTAGGAGGCGAAGAGACCCAGTACTTC. The encoded protein is CASSLTLGGEETQYF. Drawing the rest from reference TRBV7-3 and TRBJ2-5, the complete variable domain is GAGVSQTPSNKVTEKGKYVELRCDPISGHTALYWYRQSLGQGPEFLIYFQGTGAADDSGLPNDRFFAVRPEGSVSTLKIQRTERGDSAVYLCASSLTLGGEETQYFGPGTRLLVL.

In its sample, this clone was seen a few times. The V and J genes are TRBV19 and TRBJ1-2; no reliable D call. There are 14 residues in the CDR3. V was shortened by 8 bases and J by 4 bases, with 17 bases between the two germline ends. Looked up from germline, CDR1 is LNHDA and CDR2 is SQIVND (reference sequence). CDR3 residues: CASVDSRKGYGYTF. CDR3 bases: TGTGCCAGTGTTGACTCCCGCAAAGGCTATGGCTACACCTTC. Using reference TRBV19 and TRBJ1-2 for the parts outside the CDR3, the full variable domain is DGGITQSPKYLFRKEGQNVTLSCEQNLNHDAMYWYRQDPGQGLRLIYYSQIVNDFQKGDIAEGYSVSREKKESFPLTVTSAQKNPTAFYLCASVDSRKGYGYTFGSGTRLTVV.

The chain has TRBV7-2 and TRBJ2-3; D remains unclear. CDR1 SGHTA and CDR2 FQGNSA come from the germline V gene. The CDR3 contains 14 residues. Trimming stripped 4 bases from V and 0 bases from J, with 8 bases between. The CDR3, as DNA: TGTGCCAGCAGCTGGGCCAAAAGCACAGATACGCAGTATTTT. Translating gives CASSWAKSTDTQYF.

The rearrangement joins TRBV19 to TRBJ1-1; D is perhaps TRBD1 (6 bases). CDR1 LNHDA and CDR2 SQIVND come from the germline V gene (reference sequence). Trimming removed 2 bases from V and 4 bases from J, with 14 bases in between. The CDR3 covers 15 residues. The CDR3 loop reads CASSITGGLVTEAFF. CDR3 coding DNA: TGTGCCAGTAGTATAACGGGGGGGCTAGTCACTGAAGCTTTCTTT.

The chain employs TRBV29-1 and TRBJ2-2, with 11 bases aligning to TRBD2. V trimming: 5 bases; J trimming: 2 bases; junction bases outside the gene matches: 4. Germline V gives CDR1 SQVTM, CDR2 ANQGSEA. The CDR3 length is 15 residues. Here the CDR3 reads CSVSLAGGNTGELFF. DNA of the CDR3: TGCAGCGTTTCCCTAGCGGGGGGTAACACCGGGGAGCTGTTTTTT.

CDR3 residues: CASSLGTNTDTQYF. CDR3 DNA sequence: TGTGCCAGCAGCTTAGGGACTAACACAGATACGCAGTATTTT. The chain combines TRBV5-4 with TRBJ2-3; 7 positions match TRBD2. Trimming removed 2 bases from V and 2 bases from J; junction bases left unmatched: 2. The CDR3 is 14 residues long. Germline V gene lookup returns CDR1 SGHNT and CDR2 YYREEE (reference sequence).

This clone was observed a few times. The CDR3 sequence is CASSRSTEAFF. In nucleotides, the CDR3 is TGTGCCAGTAGCCGTAGCACTGAAGCTTTCTTT. The V call is TRBV19, the J call TRBJ1-1; D unclear. The germline V and J ends were trimmed by 6 bases and 4 bases, with 6 bases remaining between them. Germline V lookup: CDR1 LNHDA, CDR2 SQIVND (reference sequence). This CDR3 is 11 amino acids long.

This clone has a single count. The DNA for the CDR3 is TGCAGCGTCCTAGCGGGCCAACCCGGTGGGGAGCTGTTTTTT. This gives the protein CSVLAGQPGGELFF. The chain uses TRBV29-1 and TRBJ2-2; the match to TRBD2 covers 8 bases. The V segment lost 6 bases and the J segment 8 bases; nucleotides outside the gene matches: 11. Germline CDR1 is SQVTM and CDR2 is ANQGSEA. CDR3 length equals 14 residues.

The rearrangement joins TRBV6-5 to TRBJ2-7; D ambiguous. Germline lookup yields CDR1 MNHEY and CDR2 SVGAGI. Trimming pared 6 bases from V and 0 bases from J, leaving 9 bases between. This CDR3 comprises 13 residues. CDR3 in amino acids: CASRLRSSYEQYF. The CDR3 DNA is TGTGCCAGCAGGCTTAGGAGCTCCTACGAGCAGTACTTC.

The chain has TRBV30 and TRBJ1-1; D possibly corresponds to TRBD1 (5 bases). The V end was cut by 2 bases, the J end by 1 base, with 11 bases between. In germline, CDR1 is GTSNPN, CDR2 SVGIG (reference sequence). CDR3 length: 14 amino acids. DNA for the CDR3: TGTGCCTGGAGTTTCCCAACAGGGAACACTGAAGCTTTCTTT. Amino acid sequence: CAWSFPTGNTEAFF.

The rearrangement joins TRBV27 to TRBJ2-1; no firm D call. The V gene lost 0 bases and the J gene lost 6 bases, with 6 bases spanning the gap. This CDR3 has 13 residues. Germline V lookup: CDR1 MNHEY, CDR2 SMNVEV (reference sequence). The DNA for the CDR3 is TGTGCCAGCAGTTTATCCAGGTTCAATGAGCAGTTCTTC. It codes for CASSLSRFNEQFF.

The J gene is TRBJ2-2, the V gene TRBV7-6, with D unclear. In germline, CDR1 is SGHVS, CDR2 FNYEAQ. Trimming took off 3 bases at V and 5 bases at J, with 16 bases between the two ends. The CDR3 spans 16 residues. The CDR3, as DNA: TGTGCCAGCAGCTTGGTTCCGGCTAGAAGGACCGGGGAGCTGTTTTTT. It specifies CASSLVPARRTGELFF.

The chain links TRBV4-2 to TRBJ1-4; 7 bases are shared with TRBD1. Germline V gene lookup returns CDR1 LGHNA and CDR2 YNFKEQ. The CDR3 spans 15 residues. The ends lost 0 bases at V and 5 bases at J; junction bases unmatched: 3. Written as DNA, the CDR3 is TGTGCCAGCAGCCAAGACCCAGGGGGGAATGAAAAACTGTTTTTT. This translates into CASSQDPGGNEKLFF.

This chain uses TRBV6-5 with TRBJ1-1; the D gene is possibly TRBD1 (5 bases). The length of the CDR3 is 14 residues. CDR1 and CDR2 from the germline V gene are MNHEY and SVGAGI. Trimming stripped 2 bases from V and 1 base from J, with 8 bases between. CDR3 residues: CASSYAQENTEAFF. The CDR3 DNA is TGTGCCAGCAGTTACGCACAGGAGAACACTGAAGCTTTCTTT.

This clone has only one observation. The chain joins TRBV6-5 to TRBJ2-2; no reliable D call. The CDR3 runs 12 residues. The germline V gene encodes CDR1 MNHEY and CDR2 SVGAGI. The V and J ends lost 0 bases and 8 bases respectively, with 4 bases between them. CDR3 sequence reads: CASSYSEGELFF. The CDR3 DNA reads TGTGCCAGCAGTTACTCGGAGGGGGAGCTGTTTTTT.

This chain connects TRBV9 to TRBJ2-7; 9 bases match TRBD1. CDR1 and CDR2 (germline): SGDLS, YYNGEE. V trimming: 0 bases; J trimming: 6 bases; junction bases outside the gene matches: 1. The CDR3 extends over 13 amino acids. As DNA, the CDR3 is TGTGCCAGCAGCGTAGTGGACAGGGGCGAGCAGTACTTC. Translation gives CASSVVDRGEQYF.

The CDR3 loop is CAWGAGRGPSYEQYF. The CDR3 DNA reads TGTGCCTGGGGAGCAGGGAGGGGACCCTCCTACGAGCAGTACTTC. The gene calls are TRBV30 and TRBJ2-7; 7 bases are a match to TRBD2. The CDR3 has 15 amino acids. Germline CDR1 is GTSNPN and CDR2 is SVGIG (reference sequence). The ends lost 5 bases at V and 0 bases at J; junction bases unmatched: 10.

CDR3 sequence: CATSEGLAEPTSTDTQYF. The CDR3 nucleotides read TGTGCCACCAGTGAAGGACTAGCGGAACCTACCAGTACAGATACGCAGTATTTT. V gene TRBV24-1 combines with J gene TRBJ2-3, with 10 bases fitting TRBD2. CDR3 length: 18 residues. Germline V gene lookup returns CDR1 KGHDR and CDR2 SFDVKD. V was clipped by 4 bases and J by 3 bases; unmatched bases: 12.